What follows are 2 T cell receptor beta chains derived from one specimen sequenced in a study of T cells in narcolepsy. The method was immunoSEQ multiplex PCR; TCRdb's version includes in-frame clones alone and lacks a portion of them. The data contain about 24,000 clones, approximately 60% of them singletons. The sequenced sample consisted of memory (CD45RA-) CD4+ T cells from blood. The origin of the receptors is a human donor in good health.

This clone was detected once. The rearrangement uses TRBV9 and TRBJ2-1, with TRBD2 matching over 11 bases. J lost 0 bases, V lost 0 bases, and 5 bases had no gene match. The CDR3 has 18 residues. Germline V lookup: CDR1 SGDLS, CDR2 YYNGEE. CDR3 in amino acids: CASSVASGGPGSYNEQFF. The CDR3 DNA reads TGTGCCAGCAGCGTAGCTAGCGGGGGGCCGGGCTCCTACAATGAGCAGTTCTTC.

The chain recombines TRBV4-2 with TRBJ1-5; 7 bases map to TRBD1. Germline CDR1 and CDR2: LGHNA and YNFKEQ. V shed 4 bases, J shed 11 bases, and the junction held 14 bases outside the gene matches. This CDR3 has 15 amino acids. CDR3: CASSRYRGPAFSQHF. Written as DNA, the CDR3 is TGTGCCAGCAGCCGGTACAGGGGTCCAGCGTTTTCCCAGCATTTT.